This T cell receptor (beta chain) was recovered during a study of tumor and adjacent non-tumor tissue in lung cancer. This clonotype came up once. Its specificity is not known. This may be a read error, as it is one base from a much larger clone. Three rounds of nested PCR, following a modified ARM-PCR protocol, produced the TCRbeta library. TCRdb used MiXCR to reprocess the multiplex PCR reads, holding one entry per CDR3 protein. The sample holds approximately 120,000 distinct CDR3 sequences; 66% are singletons and the top ten take more than 10%. RNA was extracted from bulk tissue without any cell sorting. V was pared by 1 base and J by 7 bases, with 20 bases between. The CDR3 sequence is 17 residues long. Germline V gene lookup returns CDR1 LGHNT and CDR2 FRNRAP. Regarding the study as a whole: In normal lung, the top 100 clones were significantly more dominant than in tumor.

Material for sequencing was lung tumor tissue. The genes are TRBV12-5 and TRBJ1-5, with D hard to call. The sequence derives from a man aged 30 to 45 with non-small cell lung cancer. The CDR3 sequence is CASGLDFLSVGRQPQHF. The CDR3 DNA follows: TGTGCTAGTGGTTTGGACTTTCTTTCGGTGGGCCGGCAGCCCCAGCATTTT.